This T cell receptor (beta chain) was identified in a study of PD-1 blockade in classical Hodgkin lymphoma. The overall study: Intravenous nivolumab at 3 mg/kg was given to patients every 2 weeks. General study results and limits: Patients who began taking nivolumab under 1 year after ASCT were left out. Reports indicated that newly diagnosed patients had lower baseline TCR diversity than healthy donors did.

The CDR3 covers 11 residues. V was cut by 6 bases and J by 4 bases, with 8 bases left in between. CDR1 SQVTM and CDR2 ANQGSEA come from the germline V gene. As for this clone: Its antigen is currently unknown.

Each and every patient relapsed after autologous stem cell transplantation, and patients got differing brentuximab vedotin exposure. Sequenced by immunoSEQ multiplex PCR; TCRdb stores in-frame clones only, minus some. The sample has 45,000 to 65,000 clones, approximately 73% seen once. The source is a human donor with classical Hodgkin lymphoma. This sequence joins TRBV29-1 and TRBJ2-3; D unclear. The specimen was peripheral blood mononuclear cells (PBMCs), collected before the second cycle of nivolumab. CDR3 nucleotide sequence: TGCAGCGTATATGGACCAGATACGCAGTATTTT. Translated: CSVYGPDTQYF.